These 23 T cell receptor beta chains originate from one sample sequenced in a study of blood T cell repertoires in COVID-19. Here immunoSEQ multiplex PCR was the method, and the copy in TCRdb shows in-frame clones only, minus some. This table holds 53,000 or so clones, about 82% found once. The specimen was peripheral blood. Receptors were obtained from a man between 65 and 85 years old with active COVID-19.

The chain carries TRBV7-6 and TRBJ2-1, with 8 nucleotides matching TRBD1. This CDR3 has 15 amino acids. Germline V gene sequence: CDR1 SGHVS, CDR2 FNYEAQ. Trimming at V came to 4 bases and at J to 2 bases, leaving 4 bases not matched to a gene. CDR3 loop: CASSSEDRAYNEQFF. CDR3 in DNA: TGTGCCAGCAGCTCAGAGGACAGGGCCTACAATGAGCAGTTCTTC.

This chain uses TRBV3-1 (or the pseudogene TRBV3-2) with TRBJ1-5, with TRBD1 as a possible D gene (5 bases). CDR3 length: 15 residues. V lost 6 bases to trimming and J lost 4 bases, with 16 bases between them. CDR1 is LGHDT and CDR2 is YNNKEL in the germline V gene (reference sequence). CDR3 in DNA: TGTGCCAGCAGGACGGGGGGTTCCACTAATCAGCCCCAGCATTTT. Protein: CASRTGGSTNQPQHF.

This clone was recorded once. This chain links TRBV6-5 with TRBJ2-1; 9 positions agree with TRBD2. Per germline, CDR1 MNHEY and CDR2 SVGAGI. This CDR3 region has 16 residues. V lost 4 bases and J lost 0; bases outside the gene matches: 4. DNA of the CDR3: TGTGCCAGCAGTTCGCTAGCGGGGCTCTCCTACAATGAGCAGTTCTTC. As protein: CASSSLAGLSYNEQFF.

This rearrangement joins TRBV4-3 to TRBJ1-6; the match to TRBD1 covers 8 bases. Trimming took 0 bases from V and 10 from J; bases not matched to a gene: 8. CDR1 is LGHNA, CDR2 YSLEER, per germline. The CDR3 runs 16 residues. The CDR3 sequence is CASSQEGQGAGSPLHF. CDR3 DNA sequence: TGCGCCAGCAGCCAAGAGGGCCAGGGGGCTGGATCACCCCTCCACTTT.

This chain joins TRBV6-5 and TRBJ1-1; no clear D gene. V was pared by 6 bases and J by 6 bases, with 20 bases between. The V gene's germline CDR1 is MNHEY and CDR2 SVGAGI. The CDR3 is 15 residues long. CDR3 amino acids: CASSPRTGWKAEAFF. The CDR3 DNA is TGTGCCAGCAGCCCCCGGACGGGGTGGAAAGCTGAAGCTTTCTTT.

This chain joins TRBV7-2 and TRBJ2-5, with 7 bases fitting TRBD1. This CDR3 is 17 amino acids long. Germline assignment: CDR1 SGHTA and CDR2 FQGNSA. J lost 4 bases, V lost 5 bases, and 16 bases had no gene match. CDR3 coding DNA: TGTGCCAGCAGCCAGTTTCGGACAGGATATATTATAGAGACCCAGTACTTC. It encodes CASSQFRTGYIIETQYF.

The chain is built from TRBV2 and TRBJ2-7, with TRBD1 matching 10 bases. The CDR3 is 13 amino acids. Per the germline V gene, CDR1 is SNHLY and CDR2 is FYNNEI. Trimming cost V 4 bases and J 4 bases; bases outside gene matches: 1. CDR3 region: CASSGQGAYEQYF. The CDR3 coding sequence is TGTGCCAGCAGTGGACAGGGGGCTTACGAGCAGTACTTC.

The chain joins TRBV27 to TRBJ2-7, with TRBD1 identical over 7 bases. This CDR3 is built from 14 residues. Trimming at V came to 5 bases and at J to 7 bases, leaving 11 bases not matched to a gene. Germline loops: CDR1 MNHEY, CDR2 SMNVEV (reference sequence). The CDR3 region is CASSPGQAPWEQYF. Here the CDR3 DNA reads TGTGCCAGCAGTCCCGGACAGGCACCCTGGGAGCAGTACTTC.

The rearrangement links TRBV27 to TRBJ1-2; 8 bases line up with TRBD1. With V trimmed by 5 bases and J by 8 bases, 13 bases remained unmatched. This CDR3 contains 15 residues. CDR1 is MNHEY and CDR2 is SMNVEV in the germline V gene (reference sequence). CDR3 coding DNA: TGTGCCAGCAGTCGCGAAGACAGGGGCCGCGGGGGCTACACCTTC. Its protein is CASSREDRGRGGYTF.

The genes are TRBV2 and TRBJ2-5; 12 bases are shared with TRBD2. Germline V gene lookup returns CDR1 SNHLY and CDR2 FYNNEI. The V and J ends lost 1 base and 5 bases, in that order; junction bases with no gene match: 5. The CDR3 is 16 amino acids. This chain's CDR3 is CASSEELAGGRETQYF. The CDR3 bases are TGTGCCAGCAGTGAAGAGCTAGCGGGGGGGAGGGAGACCCAGTACTTC.

The chain uses TRBV12-3 or TRBV12-4 and TRBJ1-1; TRBD1 is a possible D gene (6 bases). This CDR3 spans 13 amino acids. V was cut by 2 bases and J by 7 bases, with 11 bases left in between. As DNA, the CDR3 is TGTGCCAGCAGTTTAAAACAGGGTAATGAAGCTTTCTTT. Its protein is CASSLKQGNEAFF.

The chain has TRBV6-5 and TRBJ1-1, with 7 bases lining up with TRBD1. Germline lookup yields CDR1 MNHEY and CDR2 SVGAGI. Unmatched junction bases numbered 7, after V lost 5 bases and J lost 7 bases. The CDR3 extends over 13 amino acids. The DNA for the CDR3 is TGTGCCAGCAGTCCCATTAGACAGGGTGAAGCTTTCTTT. This translates into CASSPIRQGEAFF.

This chain uses TRBV4-3 with TRBJ2-1; 9 bases are shared with TRBD2. V lost 2 bases, J lost 3 bases, and 2 bases stayed unmatched. Germline loops: CDR1 LGHNA, CDR2 YSLEER. The CDR3 totals 15 residues. CDR3 protein: CASSQTAGGYNEQFF. The CDR3 bases are TGCGCCAGCAGCCAAACAGCGGGGGGCTACAATGAGCAGTTCTTC.

This clone occurred many times. The V call is TRBV24-1, the J call TRBJ2-2; 8 nucleotides match TRBD2. The CDR3 has 18 amino acids. Germline loops: CDR1 KGHDR, CDR2 SFDVKD. Unmatched junction bases numbered 8, after V lost 0 bases and J lost 3 bases. CDR3 bases: TGTGCCACCAGTGATTTGAGCGGGAGTGGGGGCCACACCGGGGAGCTGTTTTTT. It encodes CATSDLSGSGGHTGELFF.

This clone appeared a few times. This chain connects TRBV30 to TRBJ1-1; 7 bases are a match to TRBD1. This CDR3 has 13 amino acids. J lost 0 bases, V lost 4 bases, and 2 bases had no gene match. Looked up from germline, CDR1 is GTSNPN and CDR2 is SVGIG (reference sequence). The CDR3 sequence: CAWKGQMNTEAFF. DNA of the CDR3: TGTGCCTGGAAGGGACAGATGAACACTGAAGCTTTCTTT.

Details on this clone: In the same sample, other DNA sequences code for this CDR3. The chain combines TRBV11-1 with TRBJ2-3, with TRBD2 matching 12 bases. The CDR3 extends over 16 amino acids. V lost 1 base and J lost 4; bases outside the gene matches: 3. Germline CDR1 reads SGHAT; CDR2 reads FQDESV (reference sequence). CDR3 nucleotides: TGTGCCAGCAGCTTAGATCTAGCGGGGGGGCCAGATACGCAGTATTTT. This translates into CASSLDLAGGPDTQYF.

The V call is TRBV5-5, the J call TRBJ2-7; a possible D gene is TRBD1 (6 bases). Germline V gene sequence: CDR1 SGHKS, CDR2 YYEKEE (reference sequence). This CDR3 is built from 16 residues. V gave up 2 bases and J gave up 0 bases, with 15 bases separating them. The CDR3 coding sequence is TGTGCCAGCAGCTTTACCGGGACAACGGTCTCCTACGAGCAGTACTTC. It encodes CASSFTGTTVSYEQYF.

The chain links TRBV20-1 to TRBJ1-5; D call uncertain. Per the germline V gene, CDR1 is DFQATT and CDR2 is SNEGSKA (reference sequence). V lost 3 bases and J 7 bases, leaving 13 bases between the germline ends. The CDR3 covers 13 residues. This CDR3 reads CSASDISRQPQHF. CDR3 coding DNA: TGCAGTGCTAGTGACATTAGTCGGCAGCCCCAGCATTTT.

The rearrangement links TRBV30 to TRBJ1-3; no firm D call. Per germline, CDR1 GTSNPN and CDR2 SVGIG (reference sequence). The CDR3 has 15 amino acids. V was clipped by 3 bases and J by 3 bases, with 15 bases between them. DNA of the CDR3: TGTGCCTGGAGCCCTGGAGACCGCTATGGAAACACCATATATTTT. Protein: CAWSPGDRYGNTIYF.

This chain uses TRBV24-1 with TRBJ2-7, with 9 bases aligning to TRBD1. The germline V gene has CDR1 KGHDR and CDR2 SFDVKD. This CDR3 is built from 15 residues. V lost 5 bases and J lost 1; bases outside the gene matches: 5. The CDR3 region is CATSGPGQGSYEQYF. In DNA form, the CDR3 reads TGTGCCACCAGTGGACCGGGACAGGGATCCTACGAGCAGTACTTC.

The chain combines TRBV24-1 with TRBJ2-7; 8 bases agree with TRBD1. V shed 7 bases, J shed 5 bases, and the junction held 6 bases outside the gene matches. CDR1 and CDR2 from the germline V gene are KGHDR and SFDVKD. This CDR3 contains 13 residues. The CDR3 region is CATSHGQGNEQYF. The CDR3 nucleotides read TGTGCCACCAGCCACGGACAGGGTAACGAGCAGTACTTC.

In its sample, this clone was seen a few times. The chain joins TRBV7-3 to TRBJ2-1, with 8 bases lining up with TRBD2. This CDR3 is 17 amino acids long. V gave up 1 base and J gave up 0 bases; unmatched junction bases: 5. Germline V gene data show CDR1 as SGHTA and CDR2 as FQGTGA. In nucleotides, the CDR3 is TGTGCCAGCAGCTTAATCGGGGGGGCTAGCTCCTACAATGAGCAGTTCTTC. Protein product: CASSLIGGASSYNEQFF.

This clone was seen once. V and J are TRBV5-1 and TRBJ1-1; a possible D gene is TRBD1 (6 bases). CDR1 and CDR2 from the germline V gene are SGHRS and YFSETQ. The V and J ends lost 0 bases and 5 bases respectively, with 23 bases between them. This CDR3 region has 18 residues. Written as DNA, the CDR3 is TGCGCCAGCAGCTTGGAGGGTGGTGGGGGCTCCTTCAGGACTGAAGCTTTCTTT. Its translation: CASSLEGGGGSFRTEAFF.